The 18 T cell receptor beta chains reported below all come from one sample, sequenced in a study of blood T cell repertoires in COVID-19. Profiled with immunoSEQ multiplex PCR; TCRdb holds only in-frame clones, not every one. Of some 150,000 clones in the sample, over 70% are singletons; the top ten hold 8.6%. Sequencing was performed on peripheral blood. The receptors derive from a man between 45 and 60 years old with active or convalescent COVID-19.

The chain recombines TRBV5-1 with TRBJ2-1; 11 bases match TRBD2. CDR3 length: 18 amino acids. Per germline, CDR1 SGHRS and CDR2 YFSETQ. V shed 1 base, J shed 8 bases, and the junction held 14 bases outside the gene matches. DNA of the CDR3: TGCGCCAGCAGCTTGCCGCTCACCCATAGCGGGAGGGACGATGAGCAGTTCTTC. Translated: CASSLPLTHSGRDDEQFF.

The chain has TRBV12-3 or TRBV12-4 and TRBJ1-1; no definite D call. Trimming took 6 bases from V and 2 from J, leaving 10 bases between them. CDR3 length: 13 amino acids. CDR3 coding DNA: TGTGCCAGCAGAGTAACAGTTAACACTGAAGCTTTCTTT. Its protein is CASRVTVNTEAFF.

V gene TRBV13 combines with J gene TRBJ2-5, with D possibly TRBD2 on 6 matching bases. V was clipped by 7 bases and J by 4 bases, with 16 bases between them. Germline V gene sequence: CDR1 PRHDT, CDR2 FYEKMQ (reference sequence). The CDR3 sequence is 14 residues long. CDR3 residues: CASKGGIPPETQYF. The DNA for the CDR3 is TGTGCCAGCAAGGGCGGGATCCCCCCAGAGACCCAGTACTTC.

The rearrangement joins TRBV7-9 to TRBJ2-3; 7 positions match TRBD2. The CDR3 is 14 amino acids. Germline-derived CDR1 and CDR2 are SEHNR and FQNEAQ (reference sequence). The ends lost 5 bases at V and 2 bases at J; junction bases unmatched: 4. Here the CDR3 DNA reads TGTGCCAGCAGCCGCAGCGGGGTCACAGATACGCAGTATTTT. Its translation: CASSRSGVTDTQYF. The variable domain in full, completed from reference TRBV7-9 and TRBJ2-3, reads DTGVSQNPRHKITKRGQNVTFRCDPISEHNRLYWYRQTLGQGPEFLTYFQNEAQLEKSRLLSDRFSAERPKGSFSTLEIQRTEQGDSAMYLCASSRSGVTDTQYFGPGTRLTVL.

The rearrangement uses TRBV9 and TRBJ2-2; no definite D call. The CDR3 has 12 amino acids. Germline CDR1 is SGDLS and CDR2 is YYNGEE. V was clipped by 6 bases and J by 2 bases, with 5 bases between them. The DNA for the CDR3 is TGTGCCAGCAACATTAACACCGGGGAGCTGTTTTTT. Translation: CASNINTGELFF.

The CDR3 coding sequence is TGTGCCAGCAGCCCTTTAAGGGGGAACACCGGGGAGCTGTTTTTT. This sequence encodes CASSPLRGNTGELFF. The rearrangement uses TRBV3-1 (or the pseudogene TRBV3-2) and TRBJ2-2; tentatively, D is TRBD1 (5 bases). The CDR3 consists of 15 residues. V was cut by 4 bases and J by 1 base, with 10 bases left in between. CDR1 and CDR2 from the germline V gene are LGHDT and YNNKEL (reference sequence).

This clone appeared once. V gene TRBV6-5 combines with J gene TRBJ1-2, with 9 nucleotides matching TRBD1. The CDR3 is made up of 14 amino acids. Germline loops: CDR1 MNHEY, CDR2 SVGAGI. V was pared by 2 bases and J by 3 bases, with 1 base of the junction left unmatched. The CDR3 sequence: CASSYTGGDYGYTF. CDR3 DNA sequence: TGTGCCAGCAGTTACACAGGGGGCGACTATGGCTACACCTTC.

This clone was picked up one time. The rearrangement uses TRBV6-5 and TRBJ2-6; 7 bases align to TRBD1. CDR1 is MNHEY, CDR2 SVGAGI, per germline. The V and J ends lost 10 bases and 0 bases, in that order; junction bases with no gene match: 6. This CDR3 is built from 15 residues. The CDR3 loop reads CATNPGGSGANVLTF. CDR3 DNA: TGTGCCACTAACCCAGGGGGCTCTGGGGCCAACGTCCTGACTTTC.

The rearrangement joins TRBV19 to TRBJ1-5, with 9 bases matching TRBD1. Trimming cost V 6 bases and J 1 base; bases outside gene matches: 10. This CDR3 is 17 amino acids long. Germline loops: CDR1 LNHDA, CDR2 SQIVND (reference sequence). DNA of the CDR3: TGTGCCAGTAGCTCACATCCGGGACAGGGAAGCAATCAGCCCCAGCATTTT. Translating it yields CASSSHPGQGSNQPQHF.

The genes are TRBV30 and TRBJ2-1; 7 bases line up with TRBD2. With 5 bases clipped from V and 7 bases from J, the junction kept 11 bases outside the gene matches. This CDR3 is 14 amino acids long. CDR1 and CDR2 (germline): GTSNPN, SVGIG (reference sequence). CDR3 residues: CAWLQGLIANEQFF. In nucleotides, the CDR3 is TGTGCCTGGCTCCAGGGACTAATAGCAAATGAGCAGTTCTTC. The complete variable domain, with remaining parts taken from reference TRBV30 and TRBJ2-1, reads SQTIHQWPATLVQPVGSPLSLECTVEGTSNPNLYWYRQAAGRGLQLLFYSVGIGQISSEVPQNLSASRPQDRQFILSSKKLLLSDSGFYLCAWLQGLIANEQFFGPGTRLTVL.

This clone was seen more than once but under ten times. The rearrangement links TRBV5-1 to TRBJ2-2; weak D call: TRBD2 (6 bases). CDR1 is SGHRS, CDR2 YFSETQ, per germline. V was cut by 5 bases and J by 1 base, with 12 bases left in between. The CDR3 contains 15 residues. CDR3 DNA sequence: TGCGCCAGCAGTTGGACTACCTTGAACACCGGGGAGCTGTTTTTT. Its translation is CASSWTTLNTGELFF. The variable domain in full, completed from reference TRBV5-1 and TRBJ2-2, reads KAGVTQTPRYLIKTRGQQVTLSCSPISGHRSVSWYQQTPGQGLQFLFEYFSETQRNKGNFPGRFSGRQFSNSRSEMNVSTLELGDSALYLCASSWTTLNTGELFFGEGSRLTVL.

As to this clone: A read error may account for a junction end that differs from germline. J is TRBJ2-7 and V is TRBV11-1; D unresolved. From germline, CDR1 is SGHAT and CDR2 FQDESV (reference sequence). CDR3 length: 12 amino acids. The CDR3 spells CASSLVSYEQYF. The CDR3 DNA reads TGTGCCAGCAGCTTAGTCTCCTATGAGCAGTACTTC.

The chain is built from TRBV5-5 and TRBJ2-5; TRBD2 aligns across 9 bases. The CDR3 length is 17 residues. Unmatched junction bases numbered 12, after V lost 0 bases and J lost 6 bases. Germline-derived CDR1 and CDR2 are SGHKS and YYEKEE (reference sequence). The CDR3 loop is CASSLVGSASGIQTQYF. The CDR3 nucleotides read TGTGCCAGCAGCTTGGTTGGCAGCGCTAGCGGGATCCAGACCCAGTACTTC.

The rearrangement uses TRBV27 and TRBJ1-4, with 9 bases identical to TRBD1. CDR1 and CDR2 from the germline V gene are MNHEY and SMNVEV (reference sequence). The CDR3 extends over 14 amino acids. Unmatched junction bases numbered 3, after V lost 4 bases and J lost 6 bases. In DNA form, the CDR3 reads TGTGCCAGCAGTTCGACAGGGGGGGATGAAAAACTGTTTTTT. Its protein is CASSSTGGDEKLFF.

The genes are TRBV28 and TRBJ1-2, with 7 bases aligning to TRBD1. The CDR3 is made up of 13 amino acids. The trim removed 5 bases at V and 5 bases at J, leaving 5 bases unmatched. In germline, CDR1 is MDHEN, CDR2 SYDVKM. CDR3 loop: CASSPQQGYGYTF. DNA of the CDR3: TGTGCCAGCAGTCCCCAACAGGGGTATGGCTACACCTTC.

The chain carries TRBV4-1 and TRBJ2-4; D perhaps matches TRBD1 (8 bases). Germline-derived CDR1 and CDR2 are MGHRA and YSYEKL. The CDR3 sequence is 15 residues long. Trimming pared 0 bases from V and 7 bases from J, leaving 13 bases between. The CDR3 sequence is CASSQDTGGGNIQYF. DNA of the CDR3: TGCGCCAGCAGCCAAGACACAGGGGGGGGGAACATTCAGTACTTC.

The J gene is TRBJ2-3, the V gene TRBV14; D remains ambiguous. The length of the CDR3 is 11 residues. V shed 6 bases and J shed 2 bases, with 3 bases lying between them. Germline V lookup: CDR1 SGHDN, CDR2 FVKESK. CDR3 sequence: CASSITDTQYF. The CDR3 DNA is TGTGCCAGCAGTATCACAGATACGCAGTATTTT.

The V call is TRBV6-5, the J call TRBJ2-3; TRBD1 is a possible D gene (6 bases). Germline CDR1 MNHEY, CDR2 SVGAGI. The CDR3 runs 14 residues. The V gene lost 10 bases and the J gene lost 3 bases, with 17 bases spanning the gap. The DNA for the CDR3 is TGTGCCACCTCCCAGGGGAGAGGTACAGATACGCAGTATTTT. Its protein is CATSQGRGTDTQYF.